A single sample is the source of the 29 T cell receptor beta chains below, sequenced in a study of T cells in women clearing cervical HPV infection. The table came from immunoSEQ multiplex PCR; TCRdb's copy has only in-frame clones and leaves some out. The sample totals about 36,000 clones; its top ten clones hold around 3.9%. The material sequenced was blood buffy coat. The receptors were gathered from a woman aged 18-70 years with a cervical HPV16 infection that either progressed to CIN3+ or cleared (not recorded which).

Notes on this clone: The read is 3 residues too short to cover the CDR3 end, so that end is filled in from the germline J gene. The V call is TRBV6-2 or TRBV6-3, the J call TRBJ2-1; 8 positions agree with TRBD2. CDR1 is MNHEY, CDR2 SVGEGT, per germline. J lost 4 bases, V lost 5 bases, and 7 bases had no gene match. This CDR3 is 15 amino acids long. This CDR3 is CASSSGASGYNEQFF. Partial CDR3 DNA: TGTGCCAGCAGTAGTGGAGCTAGCGGGTACAATGAG.

In regard to this clone: The read falls 3 residues short of the CDR3 end, and the missing part is taken from the germline J gene. The chain couples TRBV20-1 to TRBJ2-1, with 11 bases fitting TRBD2. The V gene's germline CDR1 is DFQATT and CDR2 SNEGSKA (reference sequence). There are 15 residues in the CDR3. V dropped 0 bases and J dropped 5; count of bases not matched to a gene: 3. CDR3 amino acids: CSARDLGLADNEQFF. CDR3 DNA (partial): TGCAGTGCTAGAGATCTGGGACTAGCGGACAATGAG.

A remark on this clone: The read halts 3 residues ahead of the CDR3 end, with the missing end drawn from the germline J gene. This chain links TRBV5-1 with TRBJ1-2; D ambiguous. Germline CDR1 is SGHRS and CDR2 is YFSETQ. This CDR3 is 13 amino acids long. The V end lost 0 bases, the J end lost 1 base, and 4 bases lay between the germline ends. CDR3 DNA (partial): TGCGCCAGCAGCTTGGTAGTTAACTATGGC. The encoded protein is CASSLVVNYG. The full-length CDR3 reads as CASSLVVNYGYTF.

Comments on this clone: Coverage ceases 3 residues before the CDR3 finishes, and the germline J gene fills in the end. The rearrangement joins TRBV6-2 or TRBV6-3 to TRBJ2-1; 8 bases match TRBD1. Germline values: CDR1 MNHEY, CDR2 SVGEGT. Trimming took 3 bases from V and 8 from J; bases not matched to a gene: 6. The CDR3 has 14 amino acids. The sequenced part of the CDR3 DNA is TGTGCCAGCAGTTATTCAGGGGGCGCAGATGAG. Its translation is CASSYSGGADE. The whole CDR3 sequence reads CASSYSGGADEQFF.

In regard to this clone: The read gets to within 3 residues of the CDR3 end, and the germline J gene fills in the rest. The rearrangement uses TRBV19 and TRBJ2-1, with 7 bases aligning to TRBD2. The CDR3 consists of 16 residues. V lost 7 bases, J lost 8 bases, and 17 bases stayed unmatched. Germline values: CDR1 LNHDA, CDR2 SQIVND (reference sequence). This CDR3 is CASKESGGPWGYEQFF. The covered CDR3 bases are TGTGCCAGTAAAGAATCGGGGGGACCTTGGGGGTATGAG.

Regarding this clone: Coverage ceases 3 residues before the CDR3 finishes, and the germline J gene fills in the end. The rearrangement joins TRBV18 to TRBJ1-2, with D perhaps TRBD1 (6 bases). The CDR3 is 16 residues long. Germline V CDR1 and CDR2: KGHSH, LQKENI. V was cut by 5 bases and J by 4 bases, with 20 bases left in between. The CDR3 bases that were read are TGTGCCAGCTCAAACCAGATGGGGGGGCGCTTCTATGGC. Its translation is CASSNQMGGRFYG. The entire CDR3 protein reads CASSNQMGGRFYGYTF.

Concerning this clone itself: Read data end 3 residues before the CDR3 end; the end is taken from the germline J gene. J is TRBJ2-3 and V is TRBV20-1, with 15 nucleotides matching TRBD2. Losses at the gene ends were 6 bases for V and 0 bases for J; bases not matched to a gene: 19. From germline, CDR1 is DFQATT and CDR2 SNEGSKA (reference sequence). The CDR3 covers 21 residues. CDR3 sequence reads: CSARGARGTSGGRVSTDTQYF. The part of the CDR3 DNA that was read is TGCAGTGCCCGGGGGGCCCGGGGGACTAGCGGGGGGCGAGTTAGCACAGATACG.

As to this clone: The read ends 3 residues before the CDR3 terminus; that terminus is restored from the germline J gene. V gene TRBV24-1 combines with J gene TRBJ2-1, with 7 bases that match TRBD1. The CDR3 runs 14 residues. V dropped 4 bases and J dropped 8; count of bases not matched to a gene: 7. Germline loops: CDR1 KGHDR, CDR2 SFDVKD. Here the CDR3 reads CATSEGQPGDEQFF. The CDR3 DNA, read in part, is TGTGCCACCAGTGAGGGACAGCCAGGGGATGAG.

With respect to this clone: The sequence runs out 3 residues before the end of the CDR3; the remainder is reconstructed from the germline J gene. The chain employs TRBV19 and TRBJ2-7, with TRBD2 matching 7 bases. V shed 3 bases, J shed 0 bases, and the junction held 2 bases outside the gene matches. From germline, CDR1 is LNHDA and CDR2 SQIVND (reference sequence). CDR3 length: 14 amino acids. The CDR3 DNA, read in part, is TGTGCCAGTAGTATGTCTAGCGGCTCCTACGAG. Translating gives CASSMSSGSYE. The complete CDR3 sequence is CASSMSSGSYEQYF.

To note about this clone: The read ends 3 residues shy of where the CDR3 ends; the end is completed using the germline J gene. This chain joins TRBV20-1 and TRBJ1-1, with 9 bases fitting TRBD1. CDR3 length: 15 amino acids. The V gene end was trimmed by 2 bases and the J gene end by 1 base; junction bases not matched to a gene: 5. Germline V CDR1 and CDR2: DFQATT, SNEGSKA (reference sequence). Partial CDR3 DNA: TGCAGTGCTAGACGACAGGGGGTCTGGAACACTGAA. Its protein is CSARRQGVWNTE. The whole CDR3 reads CSARRQGVWNTEAFF.

As regards this clone: The CDR3 end is not reached by the read, which stops 3 residues before it; the germline J gene fills it in. The chain has TRBV20-1 and TRBJ2-7, with D unclear. This CDR3 region has 14 residues. Trimming left V 3 bases short and J 0 bases short, with 12 bases between. The germline CDR1 and CDR2 sequences are DFQATT and SNEGSKA (reference sequence). The chain's CDR3 is CSASRLLGSYEQYF. The part of the CDR3 DNA that was read is TGCAGTGCTAGTCGTTTACTCGGCTCCTACGAG.

Of note for this clone: The read falls 3 residues short of the CDR3 end, and the missing part is taken from the germline J gene. The chain links TRBV14 to TRBJ1-4; TRBD1 agrees at 9 bases. The germline V gene has CDR1 SGHDN and CDR2 FVKESK. Trimming took 3 bases from V and 8 from J; bases not matched to a gene: 19. The CDR3 runs to 19 residues. CDR3 protein: CASSHGGQGKYSGREKLFF. The sequenced CDR3 bases are TGTGCCAGCAGCCACGGAGGACAGGGGAAATACTCGGGGCGAGAAAAA.

Worth noting for this clone: The CDR3 goes on 3 residues after the read ends, and that part is filled in from the germline J gene. V and J are TRBV20-1 and TRBJ2-1; the D gene is possibly TRBD1 (6 bases). Germline V gene data show CDR1 as DFQATT and CDR2 as SNEGSKA (reference sequence). This CDR3 has 15 amino acids. Trimming removed 2 bases from V and 7 bases from J, with 18 bases in between. The CDR3 loop is CSARRGSFGANEQFF. The CDR3 bases that were read are TGCAGTGCTAGAAGGGGGAGTTTCGGTGCAAATGAG.

Comment on this clone: The read gets to within 3 residues of the CDR3 end, and the germline J gene fills in the rest. The chain combines TRBV5-4 with TRBJ2-7, with 8 bases aligning to TRBD2. This CDR3 is 14 amino acids long. Germline CDR1 SGHNT, CDR2 YYREEE (reference sequence). V was pared by 1 base and J by 2 bases, with 2 bases of the junction left unmatched. The part of the CDR3 DNA that was read is TGTGCCAGCAGCTTGAACGGGGGGGCCTACGAG. Translated: CASSLNGGAYE. In full, the CDR3 reads CASSLNGGAYEQYF.

To note about this clone: Read coverage stops 3 residues before the CDR3 terminus; the germline J gene supplies the remainder. The chain joins TRBV20-1 to TRBJ1-5; tentatively, D is TRBD1 (5 bases). The CDR3 runs 16 residues. V was clipped by 3 bases and J by 0 bases, with 15 bases between them. Germline V CDR1 and CDR2: DFQATT, SNEGSKA (reference sequence). CDR3 sequence: CSASEGIQNSNQPQHF. The CDR3 DNA, read in part, is TGCAGTGCTAGTGAGGGGATTCAAAATAGCAATCAGCCC.

With respect to this clone: The read comes to an end 3 residues before the CDR3 does, leaving the germline J gene to fill in the end. The chain couples TRBV30 to TRBJ1-3, with 8 positions matching TRBD1. Trimming at V came to 5 bases and at J to 0 bases, leaving 0 bases not matched to a gene. The germline V gene has CDR1 GTSNPN and CDR2 SVGIG (reference sequence). The CDR3 length is 13 residues. Here the CDR3 reads CAWGTGSGNTIYF. The covered CDR3 bases are TGTGCCTGGGGGACAGGCTCTGGAAACACC.

To note about this clone: The read gets to within 3 residues of the CDR3 end, and the germline J gene fills in the rest. V usage is TRBV20-1 and J usage is TRBJ1-5; D unclear. The CDR3 runs to 13 residues. V gave up 3 bases and J gave up 7 bases, with 13 bases separating them. Germline assignment: CDR1 DFQATT and CDR2 SNEGSKA (reference sequence). CDR3 DNA, as far as it was read: TGCAGTGCTAGTGGCGACTATCTGCAGCCC. Its translation: CSASGDYLQP. The whole CDR3 reads CSASGDYLQPQHF.

Points on this clone: Read sequence stops 3 residues before the CDR3 end, and the germline J gene provides the missing end. The chain recombines TRBV18 with TRBJ1-5; 8 bases are a match to TRBD1. J gave up 2 bases and V 3 bases, and 3 bases lay outside the gene matches. The germline CDR1 and CDR2 sequences are KGHSH and LQKENI. CDR3 length equals 15 residues. The sequenced CDR3 bases are TGTGCCAGCTCACCCGACAGGGGCGGCAATCAGCCC. Amino acid sequence: CASSPDRGGNQP. In full, the CDR3 is CASSPDRGGNQPQHF.

A remark on this clone: The read ends 3 residues shy of where the CDR3 ends; the end is completed using the germline J gene. The chain links TRBV30 to TRBJ2-7; the match to TRBD1 covers 7 bases. J was trimmed by 2 bases and V by 2 bases; bases with no gene match: 3. The CDR3 is 13 amino acids. Germline CDR1 GTSNPN, CDR2 SVGIG (reference sequence). The CDR3 loop reads CAWSQGQTYEQYF. CDR3 bases read: TGTGCCTGGAGTCAGGGACAGACCTACGAG.

Comment on this clone: The read is 3 residues too short to cover the CDR3 end, so that end is filled in from the germline J gene. The chain recombines TRBV30 with TRBJ2-5; 7 bases fit TRBD1. Per germline, CDR1 GTSNPN and CDR2 SVGIG (reference sequence). Trimming took 1 base from V and 4 from J; bases not matched to a gene: 3. This CDR3 comprises 13 residues. The CDR3: CAWSGQGAETQYF. CDR3 bases read: TGTGCCTGGAGTGGACAGGGCGCAGAGACC. Full variable domain (rest looked up from reference TRBV30 and TRBJ2-5): SQTIHQWPATLVQPVGSPLSLECTVEGTSNPNLYWYRQAAGRGLQLLFYSVGIGQISSEVPQNLSASRPQDRQFILSSKKLLLSDSGFYLCAWSGQGAETQYFGPGTRLLVL.

Notes on this clone: The junction departs from germline at one end; a sequencing error may be responsible. The read ends 3 residues before the CDR3 terminus; that terminus is restored from the germline J gene. The chain has TRBV4-2 and TRBJ2-3; 14 nucleotides align to TRBD2. The CDR3 sequence is 17 residues long. Germline assignment: CDR1 LGHNA and CDR2 YNFKEQ. Here the CDR3 reads CASSQDRRTSGRDTQYF. CDR3 bases read: TGCGCCAGCAGCCAAGATCGGAGGACTAGCGGGAGGGATACG.

Concerning this clone itself: The CDR3 is cut off 3 residues early in the read; its end comes from the germline J gene. This chain connects TRBV12-3 or TRBV12-4 to TRBJ2-2, with 10 positions matching TRBD1. The CDR3 covers 19 residues. The V segment lost 1 base and the J segment 5 bases; nucleotides outside the gene matches: 13. CDR3 sequence reads: CASSLGWDFRQGATGELFF. The sequenced part of the CDR3 DNA is TGTGCCAGCAGTTTAGGTTGGGACTTCCGACAGGGGGCGACCGGGGAG.

CDR3 residues: CASAWWQLRGETQYF. The sequenced CDR3 bases are TGTGCCAGCGCCTGGTGGCAACTAAGGGGGGAGACC. The chain combines TRBV2 with TRBJ2-5, with D maybe TRBD1 (6 bases). The read falls 3 residues short of the CDR3 end, and the missing part is taken from the germline J gene. CDR3 length equals 15 residues. Germline CDR1 is SNHLY and CDR2 is FYNNEI. V was cut by 8 bases and J by 5 bases, with 21 bases left in between.

The covered CDR3 bases are TGTGCCAGCAGCGGGGGGGGTAATGAAAAA. This translates into CASSGGGNEK. The complete CDR3 protein is CASSGGGNEKLFF. This chain connects TRBV9 to TRBJ1-4; weak D call: TRBD1 (5 bases). The read ends 3 residues shy of where the CDR3 ends; the end is completed using the germline J gene. Trimming shortened V by 3 bases and J by 4 bases, and 7 bases separated the two germline ends. The CDR3 has 13 amino acids. Germline CDR1 SGDLS, CDR2 YYNGEE.

With regard to this clone: The CDR3 extends 3 residues past the end of the read, so its final part is completed from the germline J gene. This sequence joins TRBV5-1 and TRBJ2-3; TRBD2 agrees at 12 bases. The V gene end was trimmed by 5 bases and the J gene end by 5 bases; junction bases not matched to a gene: 9. CDR3 length: 16 residues. Germline loops: CDR1 SGHRS, CDR2 YFSETQ. Here the CDR3 reads CASRSPSGGAGDTQYF. The CDR3 DNA, read in part, is TGCGCCAGCAGGTCCCCTAGCGGGGGGGCCGGAGATACG.

A word on this clone: Coverage ceases 3 residues before the CDR3 finishes, and the germline J gene fills in the end. The chain links TRBV6-2 or TRBV6-3 to TRBJ1-1; D is perhaps TRBD1 (5 bases). V dropped 2 bases and J dropped 5 bases, with 12 bases sitting between them. Germline CDR1 is MNHEY and CDR2 is SVGEGT. The CDR3 is 14 amino acids. The sequenced part of the CDR3 DNA is TGTGCCAGCAGTTACCAGGGAGTTGGAACTGAA. Translating it yields CASSYQGVGTE. The whole CDR3 reads CASSYQGVGTEAFF.

On this clone itself: The read is 3 residues too short to cover the CDR3 end, so that end is filled in from the germline J gene. The chain employs TRBV2 and TRBJ1-4; D perhaps matches TRBD1 (5 bases). V was trimmed by 4 bases and J by 1 base, leaving 7 bases between them. Germline V CDR1 and CDR2: SNHLY, FYNNEI. This CDR3 has 14 residues. The sequenced part of the CDR3 DNA is TGTGCCAGCAGTGTCGGGGGAACTAATGAAAAA. Its protein product is CASSVGGTNEK. The CDR3 in full is CASSVGGTNEKLFF. The whole variable domain, filled in from reference TRBV2 and TRBJ1-4, reads EPEVTQTPSHQVTQMGQEVILRCVPISNHLYFYWYRQILGQKVEFLVSFYNNEISEKSEIFDDQFSVERPDGSNFTLKIRSTKLEDSAMYFCASSVGGTNEKLFFGSGTQLSVL.

For this clone: The CDR3 end is not reached by the read, which stops 3 residues before it; the germline J gene fills it in. V is TRBV5-1 and J is TRBJ2-7; 11 nucleotides match TRBD2. This CDR3 contains 16 residues. With V trimmed by 4 bases and J by 2 bases, 8 bases remained unmatched. Germline V gene data show CDR1 as SGHRS and CDR2 as YFSETQ. The covered CDR3 bases are TGCGCCAGCAGCGAACTGACTAGCGGGGAGGCCTACGAG. Translating gives CASSELTSGEAYE. The CDR3, in full, reads CASSELTSGEAYEQYF.

About this clone itself: The read is 3 residues too short to cover the CDR3 end, so that end is filled in from the germline J gene. V gene TRBV12-3 or TRBV12-4 combines with J gene TRBJ1-4, with 11 bases aligning to TRBD1. The CDR3 runs to 15 residues. The CDR3 spells CASSLGPGQGAKLFF. Incomplete CDR3 DNA: TGTGCCAGCAGTTTAGGGCCTGGACAGGGGGCTAAA.